The clone carrying this T cell receptor (beta chain) has only a few counts. With V trimmed by 6 bases and J by 3 bases, 2 bases remained unmatched. Per germline, CDR1 MNHEY and CDR2 SMNVEV (reference sequence). This CDR3 region has 13 residues. One entry per CDR3 protein, called by TCRdb with MiXCR from the 5' RACE reads. Among about 80,000 distinct CDR3 sequences listed, about 11% were seen once. This specimen belongs to a study of early T cells in non-severe SARS-CoV-2 infection. The chain carries TRBV27 and TRBJ2-7; TRBD1 agrees at 10 bases. Sequenced input: whole blood. This receptor was obtained from an adult who was a healthcare worker with PCR-confirmed SARS-CoV-2 infection or an uninfected control (not recorded which). The CDR3 here is CASRRTGGYEQYF. The CDR3 DNA sequence: TGTGCCAGCAGGAGGACAGGGGGCTACGAGCAGTACTTC.